A single sample gave rise to the 2 T cell receptor beta chains below, sequenced in a study of blood T cell repertoires in COVID-19. The repertoire was sequenced with immunoSEQ multiplex PCR; TCRdb's copy has only in-frame clones and lacks some. The table records tens of thousands of clones, 80% to 85% of them present only once. The sequenced sample was peripheral blood. These receptors were taken from a man aged 25 to 45 with COVID-19, enrolled during active disease.

The V call is TRBV2, the J call TRBJ1-1; 12 bases fit TRBD1. The CDR3 totals 16 residues. In germline, CDR1 is SNHLY, CDR2 FYNNEI. J lost 4 bases, V lost 2 bases, and 5 bases had no gene match. Here the CDR3 reads CASSEQGQGASTEAFF. The CDR3 DNA is TGTGCCAGCAGTGAACAGGGACAGGGGGCCAGCACTGAAGCTTTCTTT.

V is TRBV9 and J is TRBJ1-2, with a possible D match to TRBD1 (5 bases). Germline V gene lookup returns CDR1 SGDLS and CDR2 YYNGEE. The V gene lost 4 bases and the J gene lost 7 bases, with 14 bases spanning the gap. This CDR3 is 13 amino acids long. CDR3 sequence reads: CASSPTGGFGYTF. CDR3 in DNA: TGTGCCAGCAGCCCGACGGGGGGGTTTGGCTACACCTTC.